These 30 T cell receptor beta chains were sequenced from one sample in a study of blood T cell repertoires in COVID-19. Assay: immunoSEQ multiplex PCR; the TCRdb copy retains only in-frame clones and omits some. This table has about 140,000 clones, 70% to 90% appearing once. Sequencing was performed on peripheral blood. These receptors were taken from a human donor in a cohort sampled during active COVID-19.

The CDR3 coding sequence is TGTGCCAGCAGCCCGGGACAGGGAACATCGTCCCTCTATGGCTACACCTTC. Its protein is CASSPGQGTSSLYGYTF. The rearrangement uses TRBV7-6 and TRBJ1-2, with TRBD1 identical over 9 bases. The CDR3 consists of 17 residues. Germline CDR1 reads SGHVS; CDR2 reads FNYEAQ. V dropped 5 bases and J dropped 4; count of bases not matched to a gene: 14.

In DNA form, the CDR3 reads TGCAGCGTGAAAAAACAGGGAGCGAATGAAAAACTGTTTTTT. It encodes CSVKKQGANEKLFF. The chain recombines TRBV29-1 with TRBJ1-4; D is perhaps TRBD1 (6 bases). This CDR3 contains 14 residues. Germline-derived CDR1 and CDR2 are SQVTM and ANQGSEA. Trimming cost V 6 bases and J 5 bases, with 16 bases left between them.

V is TRBV30 and J is TRBJ2-7, with a weak D call TRBD2 (5 bases). This CDR3 spans 14 amino acids. The V end was cut by 3 bases, the J end by 4 bases, with 16 bases between. Germline CDR1 and CDR2: GTSNPN and SVGIG (reference sequence). The CDR3 bases are TGTGCCTGGAGCGAGGGCCGGAGAGGTTACGAGCAGTACTTC. The encoded protein is CAWSEGRRGYEQYF.

This sequence joins TRBV27 and TRBJ2-7, with TRBD2 matching over 8 bases. The V segment lost 6 bases and the J segment 2 bases; nucleotides outside the gene matches: 9. This CDR3 has 15 amino acids. Germline CDR1 reads MNHEY; CDR2 reads SMNVEV (reference sequence). The CDR3: CASSPGTSLTYEQYF. In DNA form, the CDR3 reads TGTGCCAGCAGCCCAGGGACTAGTCTAACCTACGAGCAGTACTTC.

V usage is TRBV27 and J usage is TRBJ1-1; D not certain. The V gene lost 4 bases and the J gene lost 1 base, with 7 bases spanning the gap. The CDR3 has 13 residues. The germline V gene encodes CDR1 MNHEY and CDR2 SMNVEV (reference sequence). The CDR3 bases are TGTGCCAGCAGTTATACCAGGAACACTGAAGCTTTCTTT. Amino acids: CASSYTRNTEAFF.

The gene calls are TRBV20-1 and TRBJ2-1; a possible D gene is TRBD2 (6 bases). Per germline, CDR1 DFQATT and CDR2 SNEGSKA (reference sequence). V gave up 6 bases and J gave up 8 bases, with 11 bases separating them. The CDR3 has 11 amino acids. Written as DNA, the CDR3 is TGCAGTGCGGAGGGAACCGATGAGCAGTTCTTC. Amino acids: CSAEGTDEQFF.

As for this clone: The same CDR3 is also encoded by other DNA sequences in this sample. The V and J genes are TRBV28 and TRBJ1-2, with TRBD1 matching over 9 bases. CDR1 and CDR2 (germline): MDHEN, SYDVKM. This CDR3 comprises 14 residues. The trim removed 5 bases at V and 11 bases at J, leaving 12 bases unmatched. CDR3 in amino acids: CASSPRQGGFGYTF. As DNA, the CDR3 is TGTGCCAGCAGTCCAAGACAGGGGGGGTTCGGGTACACCTTC.

This sequence joins TRBV5-1 and TRBJ2-1; D might be TRBD1 (7 bases). V was pared by 0 bases and J by 7 bases, with 11 bases between. The germline gives CDR1 SGHRS, CDR2 YFSETQ. This CDR3 comprises 14 residues. The CDR3: CASSLGQGGNEQFF. In nucleotides, the CDR3 is TGCGCCAGCAGCTTGGGACAGGGAGGTAATGAGCAGTTCTTC.

V usage is TRBV3-1 (or the pseudogene TRBV3-2) and J usage is TRBJ2-5, with a weak D call TRBD2 (5 bases). The V gene's germline CDR1 is LGHDT and CDR2 YNNKEL (reference sequence). The CDR3 is 16 amino acids. V lost 0 bases and J lost 5, with 16 bases in between. The DNA of the CDR3 is TGTGCCAGCAGCCAAGAAGGCTGGGGAGTGTGGGAGACCCAGTACTTC. It translates to CASSQEGWGVWETQYF.

This clone was observed a handful of times. J is TRBJ1-2 and V is TRBV7-9; 11 positions match TRBD1. V lost 5 bases and J lost 2; bases outside the gene matches: 10. The V gene's germline CDR1 is SEHNR and CDR2 FQNEAQ (reference sequence). This CDR3 contains 17 residues. The CDR3 sequence: CASSRLIGQGANYGYTF. The CDR3 DNA is TGTGCCAGCAGCAGACTGATAGGACAGGGGGCCAACTATGGCTACACCTTC.

The chain uses TRBV5-4 and TRBJ1-1, with unresolved D. CDR1 and CDR2 (germline): SGHNT, YYREEE (reference sequence). V was shortened by 2 bases and J by 1 base, with 6 bases between the two germline ends. The CDR3 is 13 residues long. The CDR3 loop is CASSFPGNTEAFF. In DNA, the CDR3 is TGTGCCAGCAGCTTTCCCGGGAACACTGAAGCTTTCTTT.

The genes are TRBV14 and TRBJ2-7; 9 bases agree with TRBD1. After removal of 0 bases from V and 4 bases from J, the junction contained 4 bases not matched to a gene. The CDR3 spans 15 residues. Germline loops: CDR1 SGHDN, CDR2 FVKESK. DNA for the CDR3: TGTGCCAGCAGCCAAGAGGACAGGGGACCTTACGAGCAGTACTTC. Translation gives CASSQEDRGPYEQYF.

This rearrangement joins TRBV11-2 to TRBJ2-7; 8 bases fit TRBD1. The CDR3 is 17 amino acids. V dropped 4 bases and J dropped 4; count of bases not matched to a gene: 15. Germline V CDR1 and CDR2: SGHAT, FQNNGV. The DNA for the CDR3 is TGTGCCAGCAGCTCCTGGCGTCGCCAGGGGGCTTCTTACGAGCAGTACTTC. Translated, it gives CASSSWRRQGASYEQYF.

DNA of the CDR3: TGCGCCAGCAGCCAGGACAGGGGAAGCGAGCAGTACTTC. Protein: CASSQDRGSEQYF. The rearrangement links TRBV4-1 to TRBJ2-7; TRBD1 agrees at 9 bases. V gave up 3 bases and J gave up 6 bases; unmatched junction bases: 3. The CDR3 is made up of 13 amino acids. Per germline, CDR1 MGHRA and CDR2 YSYEKL.

The chain joins TRBV6-1 to TRBJ1-5; 12 bases are shared with TRBD1. V lost 4 bases to trimming and J lost 0 bases; unmatched junction nucleotides: 10. In germline, CDR1 is MNHNS, CDR2 SASEGT. This CDR3 region has 19 residues. CDR3: CASSGVPGQGAYSNQPQHF. Here the CDR3 DNA reads TGTGCCAGCAGTGGCGTTCCGGGACAGGGGGCATATAGCAATCAGCCCCAGCATTTT.

The V call is TRBV27, the J call TRBJ2-7; D possibly corresponds to TRBD2 (5 bases). This CDR3 comprises 15 residues. Looked up from germline, CDR1 is MNHEY and CDR2 is SMNVEV (reference sequence). The V and J ends lost 4 bases and 4 bases respectively, with 17 bases between them. CDR3 nucleotide sequence: TGTGCCAGCAGTTCCCTTGCGGGCGTCGGGTACGAGCAGTACTTC. Protein sequence: CASSSLAGVGYEQYF.

A few counts support this clone. The chain employs TRBV3-1 (or the pseudogene TRBV3-2) and TRBJ2-7; 8 bases align to TRBD2. The CDR3 totals 14 residues. V shed 3 bases and J 10 bases; nucleotides not matched to a gene: 11. The germline V gene has CDR1 LGHDT and CDR2 YNNKEL (reference sequence). The CDR3 loop reads CASSQPGTSSRQYF. The DNA for the CDR3 is TGTGCCAGCAGCCAGCCCGGGACTAGTAGCCGACAGTACTTC.

This chain connects TRBV27 to TRBJ2-3; TRBD1 aligns across 9 bases. This CDR3 spans 15 amino acids. J was trimmed by 6 bases and V by 2 bases; bases with no gene match: 6. The V gene's germline CDR1 is MNHEY and CDR2 SMNVEV (reference sequence). CDR3 residues: CASSLVGTGWDTQYF. For the CDR3, the DNA is TGTGCCAGCAGTTTAGTCGGGACAGGGTGGGATACGCAGTATTTT.

The chain recombines TRBV3-1 (or the pseudogene TRBV3-2) with TRBJ2-7; unclear D gene. V lost 0 bases to trimming and J lost 3 bases, with 15 bases between them. The germline CDR1 and CDR2 sequences are LGHDT and YNNKEL (reference sequence). This CDR3 is 16 amino acids long. CDR3 region: CASSQDVTYPLYEQYF. The CDR3 DNA reads as TGTGCCAGCAGCCAAGATGTAACCTATCCACTCTACGAGCAGTACTTC.

The gene calls are TRBV5-1 and TRBJ2-5; perhaps TRBD1 as D (7 bases). Germline-derived CDR1 and CDR2 are SGHRS and YFSETQ. CDR3 length: 18 amino acids. The V gene lost 6 bases and the J gene lost 2 bases, with 26 bases spanning the gap. CDR3 residues: CASTLRGETQQGQETQYF. CDR3 bases: TGCGCCAGCACCCTCAGGGGGGAAACGCAGCAAGGACAAGAGACCCAGTACTTC.

This chain connects TRBV9 to TRBJ2-1; 9 bases map to TRBD1. J gave up 4 bases and V 0 bases, and 5 bases lay outside the gene matches. There are 16 residues in the CDR3. In germline, CDR1 is SGDLS, CDR2 YYNGEE. CDR3: CASSVGADRGYNEQFF. DNA for the CDR3: TGTGCCAGCAGCGTAGGAGCGGACAGGGGATACAATGAGCAGTTCTTC.

The chain joins TRBV6-1 to TRBJ1-2; TRBD1 agrees at 7 bases. The trim removed 3 bases at V and 6 bases at J, leaving 4 bases unmatched. The V gene's germline CDR1 is MNHNS and CDR2 SASEGT. The CDR3 spans 13 residues. The CDR3 bases are TGTGCCAGCAGTGAGCAGGGGGAGAATGGCTACACCTTC. Its translation: CASSEQGENGYTF.

The chain links TRBV6-5 to TRBJ2-1; 7 nucleotides agree with TRBD2. The length of the CDR3 is 15 residues. V lost 2 bases, J lost 3 bases, and 4 bases stayed unmatched. Looked up from germline, CDR1 is MNHEY and CDR2 is SVGAGI. The CDR3 spells CASSYDSGFYNEQFF. The CDR3, as DNA: TGTGCCAGCAGTTACGATAGCGGGTTCTACAATGAGCAGTTCTTC.

The genes are TRBV4-3 and TRBJ1-3; D possibly corresponds to TRBD1 (5 bases). Germline-derived CDR1 and CDR2 are LGHNA and YSLEER. CDR3 size: 17 residues. Trimming took off 0 bases at V and 1 base at J, with 13 bases between the two ends. The CDR3 reads CASSQEKSQGSGNTIYF. In nucleotides, the CDR3 is TGCGCCAGCAGCCAAGAGAAGAGCCAGGGATCTGGAAACACCATATATTTT.

This clone came up once. The chain employs TRBV24-1 and TRBJ1-2, with a tentative D call TRBD1 (5 bases). Germline V CDR1 and CDR2: KGHDR, SFDVKD. The CDR3 has 12 amino acids. With 9 bases removed from V and 4 bases from J, the gap between germline ends came to 11 bases. CDR3 sequence: CATLGLIYGYTF. In DNA, the CDR3 is TGTGCCACCCTGGGACTGATCTATGGCTACACCTTC.

V usage is TRBV19 and J usage is TRBJ1-3, with D unresolved. In germline, CDR1 is LNHDA, CDR2 SQIVND (reference sequence). V was cut by 4 bases and J by 2 bases, with 9 bases left in between. The CDR3 runs to 14 residues. Here the CDR3 DNA reads TGTGCCAGTAGTAGAATCAGCGCTGGAAACACCATATATTTT. Encoded protein: CASSRISAGNTIYF.

The CDR3 here is CASSRRGQKLNTEAFF. The CDR3 nucleotides read TGTGCCAGCAGCCGCCGAGGACAGAAACTTAACACTGAAGCTTTCTTT. The chain is built from TRBV7-9 and TRBJ1-1, with a tentative D call TRBD1 (6 bases). V was trimmed by 5 bases and J by 2 bases, leaving 18 bases between them. Germline values: CDR1 SEHNR, CDR2 FQNEAQ (reference sequence). The CDR3 spans 16 residues. The full variable domain, with the rest looked up from reference TRBV7-9 and TRBJ1-1, is DTGVSQNPRHKITKRGQNVTFRCDPISEHNRLYWYRQTLGQGPEFLTYFQNEAQLEKSRLLSDRFSAERPKGSFSTLEIQRTEQGDSAMYLCASSRRGQKLNTEAFFGQGTRLTVV.

This chain uses TRBV5-6 with TRBJ1-2; no clear D. V dropped 4 bases and J dropped 2 bases, with 15 bases sitting between them. Germline V gives CDR1 SGHDT, CDR2 YYEEEE. This CDR3 has 15 amino acids. For the CDR3, the DNA is TGTGCCAGCAGCGGGGTCCTAGCGGGAAACTATGGCTACACCTTC. Protein sequence: CASSGVLAGNYGYTF.

This chain uses TRBV7-2 with TRBJ2-7; TRBD2 aligns across 10 bases. The CDR3 has 14 residues. With V trimmed by 4 bases and J by 2 bases, 2 bases remained unmatched. CDR1 and CDR2 (germline): SGHTA, FQGNSA. CDR3 in amino acids: CASSWSGGAYEQYF. CDR3 sequence (DNA): TGTGCCAGCAGCTGGAGCGGGGGGGCCTACGAGCAGTACTTC.

The CDR3 region is CAWSVAQNIGDYGYTF. CDR3 nucleotides: TGTGCCTGGAGTGTTGCTCAAAATATAGGGGACTATGGCTACACCTTC. The chain is built from TRBV30 and TRBJ1-2; possibly TRBD1 for D (5 bases). Germline-derived CDR1 and CDR2 are GTSNPN and SVGIG (reference sequence). This CDR3 region has 16 residues. V was trimmed by 0 bases and J by 3 bases, leaving 17 bases between them.